A single sample gave rise to the 9 T cell receptor beta chains below, sequenced in a study of cytomegalovirus exposure and HLA in healthy donors. Only in-frame clones appear in the TCRdb table, and some are missing; sequencing was by immunoSEQ multiplex PCR. Among over 60,000 clones, roughly 95% were seen once, and the ten largest hold 3% to 3.5%. The sequenced material came from PBMCs. The receptors stem from a man between 18 and 29 years old in good health and CMV-seronegative.

The chain combines TRBV7-7 with TRBJ2-7; 7 bases match TRBD1. The V gene end was trimmed by 1 base and the J gene end by 4 bases; junction bases not matched to a gene: 4. This CDR3 region has 14 residues. Germline V gene sequence: CDR1 SSHAT, CDR2 FNYEAQ (reference sequence). CDR3 sequence (DNA): TGTGCCAGCAGCTTAGGCCAGGGGGTTTACGAGCAGTACTTC. Translating it yields CASSLGQGVYEQYF.

This chain links TRBV27 with TRBJ1-2, with a weak D call TRBD1 (5 bases). Germline assignment: CDR1 MNHEY and CDR2 SMNVEV (reference sequence). V was trimmed by 1 base and J by 2 bases, leaving 8 bases between them. The CDR3 consists of 14 residues. The DNA for the CDR3 is TGTGCCAGCAGTTTATTCCGGGGGAACTATGGCTACACCTTC. Its translation is CASSLFRGNYGYTF.

This clone was counted between two and nine times. The genes are TRBV9 and TRBJ1-3; D is undetermined. Trimming took 3 bases from V and 0 from J, leaving 10 bases between them. The germline V gene encodes CDR1 SGDLS and CDR2 YYNGEE. This CDR3 has 15 amino acids. The CDR3 DNA sequence: TGTGCCAGCAGCGGGAACGGGTACTCTGGAAACACCATATATTTT. Translation gives CASSGNGYSGNTIYF.

This chain connects TRBV30 to TRBJ2-7; TRBD2 agrees at 8 bases. V shed 2 bases, J shed 3 bases, and the junction held 6 bases outside the gene matches. This CDR3 is built from 14 residues. Germline values: CDR1 GTSNPN, CDR2 SVGIG (reference sequence). The DNA for the CDR3 is TGTGCCTGGAGTTTCATGGCGGGGGGCTACGAGCAGTACTTC. It yields the protein CAWSFMAGGYEQYF.

The chain employs TRBV29-1 and TRBJ1-2; 11 positions match TRBD1. Germline trimming cut 0 bases from V and 8 bases from J; bases unmatched to any gene: 11. CDR1 and CDR2 from the germline V gene are SQVTM and ANQGSEA. The length of the CDR3 is 16 residues. The CDR3 DNA reads as TGCAGCGTTGAAGATCCAACGGACAGGGGGCTAGAAGGCTACACCTTC. Protein sequence: CSVEDPTDRGLEGYTF.

The chain combines TRBV2 with TRBJ1-4; D is uncertain. Germline V gene data show CDR1 as SNHLY and CDR2 as FYNNEI. Trimming stripped 3 bases from V and 8 bases from J, with 13 bases between. CDR3 length: 14 amino acids. This chain's CDR3 is CASSEGSGKEKLFF. The CDR3 DNA reads as TGTGCCAGCAGTGAGGGTTCAGGAAAGGAAAAACTGTTTTTT.

V is TRBV30 and J is TRBJ1-2, with TRBD1 matching over 9 bases. Germline CDR1 and CDR2: GTSNPN and SVGIG (reference sequence). The ends lost 0 bases at V and 7 bases at J; junction bases unmatched: 9. The CDR3 runs 15 residues. CDR3 sequence (DNA): TGTGCCTGGAGTGTAGGGACAGGGAACGTAGGTGGCTACACCTTC. It codes for CAWSVGTGNVGGYTF.

This clone has just one count. V is TRBV6-5 and J is TRBJ1-1; a weak D match, TRBD1 (5 bases). CDR3 length equals 13 residues. The germline V gene has CDR1 MNHEY and CDR2 SVGAGI. V lost 6 bases, J lost 2 bases, and 10 bases lay in between. The CDR3 region is CASSPGHNTEAFF. The CDR3 DNA reads TGTGCCAGCAGCCCTGGACATAACACTGAAGCTTTCTTT.

This chain uses TRBV5-5 with TRBJ1-6; D not certain. This CDR3 has 13 residues. V was shortened by 7 bases and J by 5 bases, with 10 bases between the two germline ends. Germline CDR1 SGHKS, CDR2 YYEKEE (reference sequence). CDR3 sequence (DNA): TGTGCCAGCGGTGGGCTCGATAATTCACCCCTCCACTTT. Protein: CASGGLDNSPLHF. Complete variable domain (other parts from reference TRBV5-5 and TRBJ1-6): DAGVTQSPTHLIKTRGQQVTLRCSPISGHKSVSWYQQVLGQGPQFIFQYYEKEERGRGNFPDRFSARQFPNYSSELNVNALLLGDSALYLCASGGLDNSPLHFGNGTRLTVT.